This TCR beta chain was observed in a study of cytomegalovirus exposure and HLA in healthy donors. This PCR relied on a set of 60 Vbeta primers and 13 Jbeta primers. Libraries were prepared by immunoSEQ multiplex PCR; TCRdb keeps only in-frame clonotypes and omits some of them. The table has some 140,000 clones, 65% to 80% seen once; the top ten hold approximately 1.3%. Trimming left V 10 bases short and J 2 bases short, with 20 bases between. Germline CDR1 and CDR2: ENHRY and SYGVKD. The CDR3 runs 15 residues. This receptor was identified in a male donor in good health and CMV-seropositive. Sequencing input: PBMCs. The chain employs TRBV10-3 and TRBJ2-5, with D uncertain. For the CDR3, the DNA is TGTGCCACTCGTGGCGGTAGGCGAGATCAAGAGACCCAGTACTTC. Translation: CATRGGRRDQETQYF.